The 27 T cell receptor beta chains below come from one sample, sequenced in a study of beta chain features in type 1 diabetes. Since all of the isolated RNA was reverse transcribed, expressed TCRB transcripts were what got sequenced. Only in-frame clones appear in the TCRdb table, and some are missing; sequencing was by immunoSEQ multiplex PCR. The data show a few hundred thousand clones, roughly 30% seen once. The sequencing input was central memory CD4+ T cells from blood. All receptors come from a young man in good health.

This clone appeared a few times. The rearrangement uses TRBV7-2 and TRBJ1-2; 10 bases are a match to TRBD1. The CDR3 has 15 amino acids. In germline, CDR1 is SGHTA, CDR2 FQGNSA. The J segment lost 8 bases and the V segment lost 4 bases, leaving 10 bases of the junction unmatched. The CDR3 nucleotides are TGTGCCAGCAGCTACCAGACCGGGACAGGGGACGGCTACACCTTC. This codes for CASSYQTGTGDGYTF. The complete variable domain, with remaining parts taken from reference TRBV7-2 and TRBJ1-2, reads GAGVSQSPSNKVTEKGKDVELRCDPISGHTALYWYRQSLGQGLEFLIYFQGNSAPDKSGLPSDRFSAERTGGSVSTLTIQRTQQEDSAVYLCASSYQTGTGDGYTFGSGTRLTVV.

This chain connects TRBV7-2 to TRBJ2-3; 8 bases fit TRBD1. The CDR3 extends over 16 amino acids. V shed 5 bases and J 0 bases; nucleotides not matched to a gene: 7. The germline CDR1 and CDR2 sequences are SGHTA and FQGNSA. CDR3 protein: CASSPRTGLSTDTQYF. For the CDR3, the DNA is TGTGCCAGCAGCCCCCGGACAGGGCTTAGCACAGATACGCAGTATTTT.

This chain uses TRBV6-6 with TRBJ1-1, with D unresolved. V lost 7 bases and J lost 3, with 6 bases in between. Per germline, CDR1 MNHNY and CDR2 SVGAGI (reference sequence). This CDR3 region has 11 residues. The CDR3 DNA reads TGTGCCAGCAAAGAGGACACTGAAGCTTTCTTT. Amino acids: CASKEDTEAFF.

The chain combines TRBV30 with TRBJ2-2, with D uncertain. The germline CDR1 and CDR2 sequences are GTSNPN and SVGIG (reference sequence). V lost 2 bases to trimming and J lost 0 bases, with 10 bases between them. The CDR3 has 15 amino acids. The CDR3 nucleotides read TGTGCCTGGAGTAGTGGCCGCGCGAACACCGGGGAGCTGTTTTTT. Its protein is CAWSSGRANTGELFF.

Many counts were recorded for this clone. The J gene is TRBJ2-5, the V gene TRBV7-2; no clear D gene. Germline CDR1 SGHTA, CDR2 FQGNSA. V was shortened by 5 bases and J by 5 bases, with 18 bases between the two germline ends. The CDR3 is 15 amino acids. CDR3 DNA sequence: TGTGCCAGCAGCCTAACCCACCAAGGGATGGAGACCCAGTACTTC. This translates into CASSLTHQGMETQYF.

This clone was detected only once. The gene calls are TRBV7-2 and TRBJ2-1; D not certain. CDR1 SGHTA and CDR2 FQGNSA come from the germline V gene. V lost 5 bases, J lost 1 base, and 12 bases lay in between. This CDR3 region has 15 residues. The CDR3 coding sequence is TGTGCCAGCAGCAGGGTCCCGAGGTCCTACAATGAGCAGTTCTTC. Translating gives CASSRVPRSYNEQFF.

The rearrangement joins TRBV5-1 to TRBJ2-5; 8 bases match TRBD1. The V segment lost 4 bases and the J segment 2 bases; nucleotides outside the gene matches: 7. The germline V gene has CDR1 SGHRS and CDR2 YFSETQ. This CDR3 region has 15 residues. The CDR3 DNA reads as TGCGCCAGCAGCCCGGTCGGGGACAGGCAAGAGACCCAGTACTTC. It encodes CASSPVGDRQETQYF.

V usage is TRBV29-1 and J usage is TRBJ1-4, with D maybe TRBD1 (6 bases). Germline loops: CDR1 SQVTM, CDR2 ANQGSEA. This CDR3 is 13 amino acids long. V lost 6 bases, J lost 3 bases, and 11 bases lay in between. The CDR3, as DNA: TGCAGCGTCTTACAGGGTGCTAATGAAAAACTGTTTTTT. Translating it yields CSVLQGANEKLFF.

This clone was detected many times. This rearrangement joins TRBV6-6 to TRBJ1-2, with 8 positions matching TRBD1. Germline lookup yields CDR1 MNHNY and CDR2 SVGAGI (reference sequence). The CDR3 is made up of 12 amino acids. V lost 8 bases and J lost 2; bases outside the gene matches: 1. The DNA for the CDR3 is TGTGCCAGCTGGACAGGGAACTATGGCTACACCTTC. As protein: CASWTGNYGYTF.

The genes are TRBV30 and TRBJ2-3; TRBD2 aligns across 8 bases. J gave up 6 bases and V 0 bases, and 8 bases lay outside the gene matches. CDR1 and CDR2 (germline): GTSNPN, SVGIG (reference sequence). This CDR3 contains 15 residues. CDR3 nucleotide sequence: TGTGCCTGGAGTGTTGGGGCGGGGGGCGTGGATACGCAGTATTTT. Encoded protein: CAWSVGAGGVDTQYF.

The V and J genes are TRBV29-1 and TRBJ2-2; no firm D call. From germline, CDR1 is SQVTM and CDR2 ANQGSEA. Trimming left V 4 bases short and J 0 bases short, with 9 bases between. The CDR3 is 14 amino acids. The CDR3 loop reads CSVVGYANTGELFF. CDR3 nucleotides: TGCAGCGTTGTGGGATACGCGAACACCGGGGAGCTGTTTTTT.

This clone has just one count. This chain uses TRBV7-9 with TRBJ1-6; TRBD1 matches 7 bases. The V segment lost 0 bases and the J segment 7 bases; nucleotides outside the gene matches: 6. The germline V gene has CDR1 SEHNR and CDR2 FQNEAQ (reference sequence). CDR3 length equals 16 residues. DNA of the CDR3: TGTGCCAGCAGCTTAGCGGAGGGGGCGCAGAATTCACCCCTCCACTTT. This sequence encodes CASSLAEGAQNSPLHF. Complete variable domain (other parts from reference TRBV7-9 and TRBJ1-6): DTGVSQNPRHKITKRGQNVTFRCDPISEHNRLYWYRQTLGQGPEFLTYFQNEAQLEKSRLLSDRFSAERPKGSFSTLEIQRTEQGDSAMYLCASSLAEGAQNSPLHFGNGTRLTVT.

V usage is TRBV18 and J usage is TRBJ2-3; D is ambiguous. Per the germline V gene, CDR1 is KGHSH and CDR2 is LQKENI. The ends were cut back, 6 bases at V and 0 bases at J, with 16 bases in the middle. The CDR3 totals 16 residues. The CDR3 reads CASSSYGGSSTDTQYF. Here the CDR3 DNA reads TGTGCCAGCTCGTCCTATGGCGGTTCTAGCACAGATACGCAGTATTTT. The variable domain in full, with the rest retrieved from reference TRBV18 and TRBJ2-3, is NAGVMQNPRHLVRRRGQEARLRCSPMKGHSHVYWYRQLPEEGLKFMVYLQKENIIDESGMPKERFSAEFPKEGPSILRIQQVVRGDSAAYFCASSSYGGSSTDTQYFGPGTRLTVL.

This clone was seen a handful of times. The chain carries TRBV10-3 and TRBJ2-7; weak D call: TRBD2 (6 bases). Trimming stripped 3 bases from V and 3 bases from J, with 18 bases between. CDR3 length: 16 residues. Germline V gene data show CDR1 as ENHRY and CDR2 as SYGVKD. The CDR3 protein is CAISDYLGEAYYEQYF. The CDR3 nucleotides are TGTGCCATCAGTGACTACCTAGGGGAGGCTTACTACGAGCAGTACTTC.

CDR3 sequence reads: CASSMSSYNEQFF. CDR3 nucleotide sequence: TGTGCCAGTTCAATGAGCTCCTACAATGAGCAGTTCTTC. The J gene is TRBJ2-1, the V gene TRBV11-3; unclear D gene. The length of the CDR3 is 13 residues. Germline values: CDR1 SGHNT, CDR2 YENEEA. The ends were cut back, 9 bases at V and 0 bases at J, with 9 bases in the middle.

The chain couples TRBV15 to TRBJ1-2; D gene ambiguous. The germline V and J ends were trimmed by 1 base and 3 bases, with 12 bases remaining between them. The germline CDR1 and CDR2 sequences are LNHNV and YYDKDF (reference sequence). This CDR3 comprises 15 residues. DNA for the CDR3: TGTGCCACCAGCAGAGTTCAGGCCAGCTACTATGGCTACACCTTC. Its protein is CATSRVQASYYGYTF.

This clone has more than one count but fewer than ten. This CDR3 is also generated by other DNA sequences in the sample. The chain combines TRBV7-8 with TRBJ2-3; D is unclear. Trimming took 1 base from V and 6 from J, leaving 5 bases between them. The CDR3 is 12 residues long. CDR1 SGHVS and CDR2 FQNEAQ come from the germline V gene. Here the CDR3 reads CASSLDRDTQYF. CDR3 DNA: TGTGCCAGCAGCTTAGACCGGGATACGCAGTATTTT.

This clone was observed a few times. This chain connects TRBV23-1 to TRBJ2-7; no reliable D call. TRBV23-1 is noted as an ORF with a role that remains uncertain. CDR3 length: 12 amino acids. Here the CDR3 reads CTKGREYYEQYF. Written as DNA, the CDR3 is TGCACTAAAGGCCGCGAATACTACGAGCAGTACTTC.

This chain uses TRBV27 with TRBJ2-7; D not resolved. From germline, CDR1 is MNHEY and CDR2 SMNVEV (reference sequence). This CDR3 comprises 12 residues. V was shortened by 8 bases and J by 5 bases, with 13 bases between the two germline ends. CDR3 in amino acids: CASPYGPNEQYF. In nucleotides, the CDR3 is TGTGCCAGCCCCTATGGCCCCAACGAGCAGTACTTC.

The chain employs TRBV6-6 and TRBJ2-1, with TRBD1 identical over 7 bases. With V trimmed by 5 bases and J by 5 bases, 3 bases remained unmatched. Germline loops: CDR1 MNHNY, CDR2 SVGAGI (reference sequence). The CDR3 contains 13 residues. This CDR3 reads CASSPGQNNEQFF. CDR3 DNA: TGTGCCAGCAGTCCGGGACAGAACAATGAGCAGTTCTTC.

The chain uses TRBV5-6 and TRBJ1-2; the D is unclear. V lost 3 bases and J 3 bases, leaving 9 bases between the germline ends. Looked up from germline, CDR1 is SGHDT and CDR2 is YYEEEE. The CDR3 is 13 residues long. The CDR3 DNA reads TGTGCCAGCAGCTCGACCCTTGACTATGGCTACACCTTC. Translation: CASSSTLDYGYTF. The full variable domain, its missing parts supplied by reference TRBV5-6 and TRBJ1-2, is DAGVTQSPTHLIKTRGQQVTLRCSPKSGHDTVSWYQQALGQGPQFIFQYYEEEERQRGNFPDRFSGHQFPNYSSELNVNALLLGDSALYLCASSSTLDYGYTFGSGTRLTVV.

This clone was detected only a few times. The chain joins TRBV11-1 to TRBJ2-5; 7 bases align to TRBD1. CDR1 and CDR2 from the germline V gene are SGHAT and FQDESV (reference sequence). CDR3 length: 15 residues. The V gene end was trimmed by 4 bases and the J gene end by 3 bases; junction bases not matched to a gene: 8. This CDR3 is CASSSREGQKETQYF. The CDR3 nucleotides read TGTGCCAGCAGCTCACGAGAGGGACAGAAAGAGACCCAGTACTTC. The whole variable domain, filled in from reference TRBV11-1 and TRBJ2-5, reads EAEVAQSPRYKITEKSQAVAFWCDPISGHATLYWYRQILGQGPELLVQFQDESVVDDSQLPKDRFSAERLKGVDSTLKIQPAELGDSAMYLCASSSREGQKETQYFGPGTRLLVL.

Only a few counts were recorded for this clone. This may stem from a read error, because a much larger clone lies one nucleotide away. V gene TRBV30 combines with J gene TRBJ2-5; 7 bases fit TRBD2. With V trimmed by 3 bases and J by 1 base, 8 bases remained unmatched. CDR3 size: 15 residues. Germline V gene data show CDR1 as GTSNPN and CDR2 as SVGIG (reference sequence). As DNA, the CDR3 is TGTGCCTGGAGGGTACTGGGGGGGATCCAAGAGACCCAGTACTTC. Translated, it gives CAWRVLGGIQETQYF.

The table lists this clone with a few counts. The chain recombines TRBV6-6 with TRBJ2-1, with TRBD2 as a possible D gene (5 bases). Germline V lookup: CDR1 MNHNY, CDR2 SVGAGI (reference sequence). The CDR3 sequence is 15 residues long. V was trimmed by 5 bases and J by 7 bases, leaving 18 bases between them. The CDR3 spells CASSRRLGGWNEQFF. The CDR3 nucleotides read TGTGCCAGCAGTCGCCGACTCGGCGGGTGGAATGAGCAGTTCTTC.

This sequence joins TRBV7-6 and TRBJ2-1; perhaps TRBD1 as D (5 bases). The CDR3 has 12 residues. The germline gives CDR1 SGHVS, CDR2 FNYEAQ. V was clipped by 8 bases and J by 3 bases, with 8 bases between them. The chain's CDR3 is CASQGFYNEQFF. In DNA form, the CDR3 reads TGTGCCAGCCAGGGCTTCTACAATGAGCAGTTCTTC.

In its sample, this clone was seen a few times. V and J are TRBV30 and TRBJ2-5, with D unclear. The better agreement between TRBJ2-7 and the DNA end casts doubt on the J call. The CDR3 loop spans 12 amino acids. Germline-derived CDR1 and CDR2 are GTSNPN and SVGIG (reference sequence). CDR3 nucleotides: TGTGCCTGGAGTTTCTCCGGAACCGAGCAGTACTTC. This gives the protein CAWSFSGTEQYF.

The chain links TRBV25-1 to TRBJ2-1, with 7 bases that match TRBD1. This CDR3 is 17 amino acids long. Germline V gives CDR1 MGHDK, CDR2 SYGVNS. The J segment lost 0 bases and the V segment lost 1 base, leaving 6 bases of the junction unmatched. DNA for the CDR3: TGTGCCAGCAGTGAATCCAGAGGGGACAGCTCCTACAATGAGCAGTTCTTC. This translates into CASSESRGDSSYNEQFF.